This entry lists 12 T cell receptor beta chains sequenced from one sample in a study of PD-1 blockade in mismatch repair-deficient tumors. Only in-frame clones appear in the TCRdb table, and some are missing; sequencing was by immunoSEQ multiplex PCR. The sample holds 55,000 to 85,000 clones; approximately 82% are singletons and the top ten take roughly 6%. The sequencing used peripheral blood, collected 2 weeks after starting pembrolizumab. Receptors were obtained from an adult with mismatch repair-deficient cancer.

A single count supports this clone. The chain carries TRBV11-2 and TRBJ1-4; no definite D call. V shed 5 bases and J shed 5 bases, with 12 bases lying between them. CDR1 and CDR2 (germline): SGHAT, FQNNGV. The CDR3 spans 14 residues. CDR3 residues: CASSARGTNEKLFF. CDR3 nucleotide sequence: TGTGCCAGCAGCGCCCGGGGTACGAATGAAAAACTGTTTTTT.

The rearrangement joins TRBV5-6 to TRBJ2-7, with D maybe TRBD2 (6 bases). The V end was cut by 0 bases, the J end by 2 bases, with 12 bases between. The CDR3 extends over 15 amino acids. Germline CDR1 is SGHDT and CDR2 is YYEEEE. CDR3 loop: CASSLVIAEAYEQYF. The CDR3 coding sequence is TGTGCCAGCAGCTTGGTAATAGCGGAGGCCTACGAGCAGTACTTC.

This clone was observed a single time. CDR3 amino acids: CASSDWLAGGTDTQYF. CDR3 nucleotides: TGTGCCAGCAGCGACTGGCTAGCGGGAGGAACAGATACGCAGTATTTT. The chain carries TRBV7-8 and TRBJ2-3; 11 nucleotides match TRBD2. The CDR3 loop spans 16 amino acids. Germline CDR1 SGHVS, CDR2 FQNEAQ. Losses at the gene ends were 5 bases for V and 3 bases for J; bases not matched to a gene: 7.

Here the CDR3 DNA reads TGTGCCATCAGTGAGACCGGGACAGGGGTAACCTCTGGGGCCAACGTCCTGACTTTC. It is translated as CAISETGTGVTSGANVLTF. The rearrangement links TRBV10-3 to TRBJ2-6; 10 bases match TRBD1. The CDR3 runs to 19 residues. CDR1 and CDR2 from the germline V gene are ENHRY and SYGVKD. Unmatched junction bases numbered 7, after V lost 2 bases and J lost 0 bases.

The chain has TRBV4-3 and TRBJ2-5; 14 bases are a match to TRBD2. This CDR3 is built from 16 residues. Losses at the gene ends were 3 bases for V and 4 bases for J; bases not matched to a gene: 4. The germline CDR1 and CDR2 sequences are LGHNA and YSLEER. CDR3 nucleotides: TGCGCCAGCAGCCAGGGACTAGCGGGAGCTGGAGAGACCCAGTACTTC. Translated, it gives CASSQGLAGAGETQYF.

V usage is TRBV20-1 and J usage is TRBJ1-2, with a weak D call TRBD1 (5 bases). There are 11 residues in the CDR3. From germline, CDR1 is DFQATT and CDR2 SNEGSKA (reference sequence). V was shortened by 5 bases and J by 4 bases, with 8 bases between the two germline ends. Here the CDR3 DNA reads TGCAGTGCTCATGACAGCTATGGCTACACCTTC. Protein: CSAHDSYGYTF.

The J gene is TRBJ2-7, the V gene TRBV18; D is unclear. The V end was cut by 2 bases, the J end by 6 bases, with 8 bases between. Germline V gene sequence: CDR1 KGHSH, CDR2 LQKENI. This CDR3 has 12 amino acids. The CDR3 is CASSPTRGEQYF. CDR3 DNA sequence: TGTGCCAGCTCACCAACGCGCGGCGAGCAGTACTTC.

By its share, this clone is medium-sized (0.01 to 0.1%). The rearrangement uses TRBV7-8 and TRBJ2-7, with D uncertain. The CDR3 sequence is 14 residues long. Trimming pared 6 bases from V and 0 bases from J, leaving 12 bases between. Germline CDR1 and CDR2: SGHVS and FQNEAQ. The CDR3 region has the DNA TGTGCCAGCAGGCGCGGACGATCCTCCTACGAGCAGTACTTC. Translation gives CASRRGRSSYEQYF.

This clone was picked up a small number of times. The chain links TRBV11-3 to TRBJ2-7; D gene ambiguous. This CDR3 is 14 amino acids long. V lost 0 bases and J lost 7, with 13 bases in between. Germline-derived CDR1 and CDR2 are SGHNT and YENEEA. CDR3 loop: CASSLEGMRSEQYF. The CDR3, as DNA: TGTGCCAGCAGCTTAGAGGGTATGCGTTCAGAGCAGTACTTC.

This clone was counted ten times or more. The gene calls are TRBV7-9 and TRBJ2-3; D gene unclear. With 6 bases removed from V and 6 bases from J, the gap between germline ends came to 19 bases. This CDR3 region has 15 residues. Per germline, CDR1 SEHNR and CDR2 FQNEAQ (reference sequence). For the CDR3, the DNA is TGTGCCAGCAGAAATCGGGTGGACCCCTCCGATACGCAGTATTTT. It is translated as CASRNRVDPSDTQYF. Full variable domain (missing parts from reference TRBV7-9 and TRBJ2-3): DTGVSQNPRHKITKRGQNVTFRCDPISEHNRLYWYRQTLGQGPEFLTYFQNEAQLEKSRLLSDRFSAERPKGSFSTLEIQRTEQGDSAMYLCASRNRVDPSDTQYFGPGTRLTVL.

This clone was recorded only once. The chain links TRBV19 to TRBJ1-1; D perhaps matches TRBD1 (5 bases). CDR3 length: 13 amino acids. V lost 7 bases and J 5 bases, leaving 14 bases between the germline ends. CDR1 LNHDA and CDR2 SQIVND come from the germline V gene (reference sequence). The CDR3 spells CASKSTDITEAFF. The CDR3, as DNA: TGTGCCAGTAAAAGCACGGACATAACTGAAGCTTTCTTT. Full variable domain (missing parts from reference TRBV19 and TRBJ1-1): DGGITQSPKYLFRKEGQNVTLSCEQNLNHDAMYWYRQDPGQGLRLIYYSQIVNDFQKGDIAEGYSVSREKKESFPLTVTSAQKNPTAFYLCASKSTDITEAFFGQGTRLTVV.

V gene TRBV4-1 combines with J gene TRBJ2-7, with TRBD2 identical over 9 bases. The CDR3 contains 15 residues. Germline values: CDR1 MGHRA, CDR2 YSYEKL. The V segment lost 1 base and the J segment 2 bases; nucleotides outside the gene matches: 3. The CDR3 sequence is CASSQGLAGTYEQYF. The CDR3 bases are TGCGCCAGCAGCCAAGGTCTAGCGGGAACCTACGAGCAGTACTTC.